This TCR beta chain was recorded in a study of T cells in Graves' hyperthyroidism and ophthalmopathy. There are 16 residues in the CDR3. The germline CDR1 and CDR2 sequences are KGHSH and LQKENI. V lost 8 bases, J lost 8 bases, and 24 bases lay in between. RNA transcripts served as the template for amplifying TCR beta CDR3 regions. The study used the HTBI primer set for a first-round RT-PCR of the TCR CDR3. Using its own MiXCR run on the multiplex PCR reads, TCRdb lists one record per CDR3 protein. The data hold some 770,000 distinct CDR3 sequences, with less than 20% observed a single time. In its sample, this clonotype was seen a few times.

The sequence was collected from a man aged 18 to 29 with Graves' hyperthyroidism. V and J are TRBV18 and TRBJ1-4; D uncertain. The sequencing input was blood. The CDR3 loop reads CASRTPGTPGGEKLFF. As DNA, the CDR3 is TGTGCCAGCCGAACCCCGGGAACTCCTGGCGGGGAAAAACTGTTTTTT.